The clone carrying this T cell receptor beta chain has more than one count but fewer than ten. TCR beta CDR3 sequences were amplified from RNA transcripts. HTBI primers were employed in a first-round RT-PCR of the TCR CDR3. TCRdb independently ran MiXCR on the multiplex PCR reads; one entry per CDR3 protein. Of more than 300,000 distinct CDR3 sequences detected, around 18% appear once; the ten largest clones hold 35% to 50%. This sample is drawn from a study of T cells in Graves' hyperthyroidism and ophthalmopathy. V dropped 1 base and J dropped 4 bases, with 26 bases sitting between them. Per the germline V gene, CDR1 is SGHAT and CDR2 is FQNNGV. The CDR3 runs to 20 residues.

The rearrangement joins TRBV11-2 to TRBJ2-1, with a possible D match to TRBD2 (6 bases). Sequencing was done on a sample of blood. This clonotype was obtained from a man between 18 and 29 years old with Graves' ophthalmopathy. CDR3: CASSLVRGTGEQSNYNEQFF. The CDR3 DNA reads TGTGCCAGCAGCTTAGTCCGGGGGACTGGGGAACAATCGAATTACAATGAGCAGTTCTTC.